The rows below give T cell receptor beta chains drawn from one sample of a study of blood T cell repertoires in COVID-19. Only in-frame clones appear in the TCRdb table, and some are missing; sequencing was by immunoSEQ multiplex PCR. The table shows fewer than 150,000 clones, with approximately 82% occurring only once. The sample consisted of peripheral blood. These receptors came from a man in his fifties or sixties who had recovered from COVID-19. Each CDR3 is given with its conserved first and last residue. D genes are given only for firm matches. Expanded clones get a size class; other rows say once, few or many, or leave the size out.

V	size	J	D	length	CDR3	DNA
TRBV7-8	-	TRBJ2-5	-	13	CASSFSNRETQYF	TGTGCCAGCAGCTTTTCTAACCGTGAGACCCAGTACTTC
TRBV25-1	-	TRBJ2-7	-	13	CASLGQGGMEQYF	TGTGCCAGCTTGGGGCAGGGCGGAATGGAGCAGTACTTC
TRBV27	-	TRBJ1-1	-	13	CASSLTVITEAFF	TGTGCCAGCAGTTTAACGGTAATCACTGAAGCTTTCTTT
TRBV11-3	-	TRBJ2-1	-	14	CASSMRTRNNEQFF	TGTGCCAGCAGCATGAGAACCCGAAACAATGAGCAGTTCTTC
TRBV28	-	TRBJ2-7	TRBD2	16	CASRNAGTSVPYEQYF	TGTGCCAGCAGAAACGCCGGGACTAGCGTTCCCTACGAGCAGTACTTC
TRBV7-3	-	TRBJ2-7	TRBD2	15	CASSLSAGEFYEQYF	TGTGCCAGCAGCTTAAGTGCGGGGGAGTTCTACGAGCAGTACTTC
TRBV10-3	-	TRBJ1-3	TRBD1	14	CAISEQGAGNTIYF	TGTGCCATCAGTGAACAGGGGGCTGGAAACACCATATATTTT
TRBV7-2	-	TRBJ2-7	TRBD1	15	CASSHPQGAIYEQYF	TGTGCCAGCAGCCACCCACAGGGGGCGATCTACGAGCAGTACTTC
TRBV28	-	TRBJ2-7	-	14	CASTIPGLGGEQYF	TGTGCCAGCACCATCCCAGGGCTCGGGGGCGAGCAGTACTTC
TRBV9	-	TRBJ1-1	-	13	CASSAVPNTEAFF	TGTGCCAGCAGCGCGGTCCCGAACACTGAAGCTTTCTTT
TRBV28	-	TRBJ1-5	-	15	CASRTEQGFFQPQHF	TGTGCCAGCAGGACCGAACAGGGATTTTTTCAGCCCCAGCATTTT
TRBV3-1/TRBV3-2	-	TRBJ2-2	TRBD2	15	CASSYGTSIPGELFF	TGTGCCAGCAGCTACGGGACTAGTATACCCGGGGAGCTGTTTTTT
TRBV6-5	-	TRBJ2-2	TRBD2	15	CASSREGHRGGELFF	TGTGCCAGCAGTCGGGAGGGCCATCGGGGCGGGGAGCTGTTTTTT
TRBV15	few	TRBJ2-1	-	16	CATSRDYGGSYNEQFF	TGTGCCACCAGCAGAGATTACGGGGGCTCCTACAATGAGCAGTTCTTC
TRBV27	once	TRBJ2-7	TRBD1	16	CASSLYRGQGPYEQYF	TGTGCCAGCAGTTTATATAGGGGGCAGGGGCCCTACGAGCAGTACTTC
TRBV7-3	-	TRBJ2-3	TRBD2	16	CASSLRGTSGTDTQYF	TGTGCCAGCAGCTTAAGGGGGACTAGCGGCACAGATACGCAGTATTTT
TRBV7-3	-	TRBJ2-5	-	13	CASSLGGQETQYF	TGTGCCAGCAGTCTCGGAGGGCAAGAGACCCAGTACTTC
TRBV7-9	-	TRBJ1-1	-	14	CASSRNLRDTEAFF	TGTGCCAGCAGCCGCAACCTCAGGGACACTGAAGCTTTCTTT
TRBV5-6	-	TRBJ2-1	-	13	CASSLLVAGEQFF	TGTGCCAGCAGCTTGTTAGTAGCCGGTGAGCAGTTCTTC
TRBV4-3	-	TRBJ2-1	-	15	CASSQGWTGNNEQFF	TGCGCCAGCAGCCAAGGCTGGACGGGGAACAATGAGCAGTTCTTC
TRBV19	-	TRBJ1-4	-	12	CARPWPNEKLFF	TGTGCCAGGCCTTGGCCTAATGAAAAACTGTTTTTT
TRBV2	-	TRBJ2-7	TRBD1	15	CASRPGTGNSYEQYF	TGTGCCAGCAGGCCTGGGACAGGGAACTCCTACGAGCAGTACTTC
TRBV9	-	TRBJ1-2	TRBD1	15	CASSPRDRSYYGYTF	TGTGCCAGCAGCCCGAGGGACAGGAGTTACTATGGCTACACCTTC
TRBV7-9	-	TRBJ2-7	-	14	CASSLGQGSHEQYF	TGTGCCAGCAGCTTAGGGCAGGGGTCCCACGAGCAGTACTTC
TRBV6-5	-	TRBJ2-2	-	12	CASSYTGGELFF	TGTGCCAGCAGTTACACGGGCGGGGAGCTGTTTTTT
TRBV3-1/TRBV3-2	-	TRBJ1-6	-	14	CASSQTVRNSPLHF	TGTGCCAGCAGCCAGACAGTTCGGAATTCACCCCTCCACTTT
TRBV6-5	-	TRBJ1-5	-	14	CASNRQVSNQPQHF	TGTGCCAGCAACCGACAGGTCTCGAATCAGCCCCAGCATTTT
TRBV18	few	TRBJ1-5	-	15	CASSPEVYSNQPQHF	TGTGCCAGCTCACCGGAGGTATATAGCAATCAGCCCCAGCATTTT
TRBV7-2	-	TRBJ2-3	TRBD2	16	CASSRNLAGGRGTQYF	TGTGCCAGCAGCCGGAATCTAGCGGGAGGCAGGGGTACGCAGTATTTT
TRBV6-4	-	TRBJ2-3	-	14	CASSVGAGTDTQYF	TGTGCCAGCAGTGTGGGCGCGGGGACAGATACGCAGTATTTT
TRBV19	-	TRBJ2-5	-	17	CASSPGGRAGGEETQYF	TGTGCCAGTAGTCCGGGGGGCCGGGCAGGGGGCGAAGAGACCCAGTACTTC
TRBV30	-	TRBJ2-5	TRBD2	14	CACILAGGGKTQYF	TGTGCCTGTATACTAGCGGGGGGAGGAAAGACCCAGTACTTC
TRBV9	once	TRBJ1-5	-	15	CASSLGETSNQPQHF	TGTGCCAGCAGCCTCGGGGAGACTAGCAATCAGCCCCAGCATTTT
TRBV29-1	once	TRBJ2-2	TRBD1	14	CSAKTGTDTGELFF	TGCAGCGCAAAGACAGGGACGGACACCGGGGAGCTGTTTTTT
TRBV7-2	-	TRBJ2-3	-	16	CASSLVSDTSTDTQYF	TGTGCCAGCAGCTTAGTTAGCGATACTAGCACAGATACGCAGTATTTT
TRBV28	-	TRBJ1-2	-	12	CASSRQSYGYTF	TGTGCCAGCAGCCGACAGTCCTATGGCTACACCTTC
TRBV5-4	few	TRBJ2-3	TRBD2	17	CASSRGTSGTATDTQYF	TGTGCCAGCAGCCGGGGGACTAGCGGGACAGCCACAGATACGCAGTATTTT
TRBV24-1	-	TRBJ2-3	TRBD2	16	CATSDLTSGITDTQYF	TGTGCCACCAGTGATTTGACTAGCGGGATCACAGATACGCAGTATTTT
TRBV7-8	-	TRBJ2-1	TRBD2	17	CASSPGLAGDSYNEQFF	TGTGCCAGCAGCCCGGGACTAGCGGGAGACTCCTACAATGAGCAGTTCTTC
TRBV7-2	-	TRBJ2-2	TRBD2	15	CASSALAANTGELFF	TGTGCCAGCAGCGCACTAGCGGCGAACACCGGGGAGCTGTTTTTT